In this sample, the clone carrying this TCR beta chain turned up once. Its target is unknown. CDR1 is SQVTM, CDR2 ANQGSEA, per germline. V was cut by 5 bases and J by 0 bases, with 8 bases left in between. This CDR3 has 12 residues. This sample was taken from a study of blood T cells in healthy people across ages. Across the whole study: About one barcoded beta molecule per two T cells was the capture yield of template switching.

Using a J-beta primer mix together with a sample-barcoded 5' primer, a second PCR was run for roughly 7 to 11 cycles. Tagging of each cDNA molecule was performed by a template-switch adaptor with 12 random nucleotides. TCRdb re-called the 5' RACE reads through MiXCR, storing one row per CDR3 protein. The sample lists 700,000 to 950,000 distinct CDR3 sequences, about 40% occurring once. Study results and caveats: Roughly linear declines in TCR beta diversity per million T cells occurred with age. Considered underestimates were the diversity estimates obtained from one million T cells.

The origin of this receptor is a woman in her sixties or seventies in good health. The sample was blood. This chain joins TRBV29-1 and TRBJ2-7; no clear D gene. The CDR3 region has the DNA TGCAGCGTTCGGGCGGACTCCTACGAGCAGTACTTC. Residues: CSVRADSYEQYF.